This T cell receptor (beta chain) was captured in a study of T cells in Graves' hyperthyroidism and ophthalmopathy. Study-level information: Peripheral blood was taken when the disease was first diagnosed, before any treatment began.

General observations from the study: Onset of ophthalmopathy came a median roughly 6.4 months after the model predicted it. Most clonotypes that expanded in the thyroid above 0.001 also showed up in blood.

Looked up from germline, CDR1 is MNHNS and CDR2 is SASEGT. There are 11 residues in the CDR3. V was shortened by 10 bases and J by 1 base, with 7 bases between the two germline ends. In regard to this clonotype: Its antigen is as yet unknown.

Authors of the study amplified TCR beta CDR3 regions from RNA transcripts. When the TCR CDR3 underwent first-round RT-PCR, the HTBI primer set was used. TCRdb used MiXCR to reprocess the multiplex PCR reads, holding one entry per CDR3 protein. The profile shows about 720,000 distinct CDR3 sequences, around 20% of them singletons. This chain uses TRBV6-1 with TRBJ1-1, with D unresolved. The sample was blood. This TCR was sampled from a woman between 50 and 59 years old with Graves' hyperthyroidism that later progressed to Graves' ophthalmopathy. The CDR3 region has the DNA TGTGCCACCACACGGAACACTGAAGCTTTCTTT. As protein: CATTRNTEAFF.